The clone carrying this T cell receptor beta chain appeared a few times. In the original workflow: The authors estimated nucleated cell counts from reference gene primer amplification. Assay used: immunoSEQ multiplex PCR; TCRdb lists only in-frame clones, some missing. The V and J calls and the clone size are those of that table, but D and trimming were determined from the DNA. Counted here are about 140,000 clones, 70% to 90% occurring once; the ten biggest clones make up around 5%. This record comes from a study of blood T cell repertoires in COVID-19. The overall study: From the United States, Italy and Spain came samples of acute and convalescent COVID-19. The cDNA or gDNA used as material had been derived from T cells, B-cell-depleted T cells, or PBMCs.

The receptor comes from a human donor in a cohort sampled during active COVID-19. What was sequenced was peripheral blood.

CDR3 in amino acids: CSFREGANQPQHF. For the CDR3, the DNA is TGCAGCTTCCGTGAAGGGGCCAATCAGCCCCAGCATTTT. This chain links TRBV29-1 with TRBJ1-5, with D possibly TRBD1 on 5 matching bases. CDR3 length: 13 residues. Germline loops: CDR1 SQVTM, CDR2 ANQGSEA. Between the trimmed V and J ends, which lost 8 bases and 3 bases, there was a span of 14 bases. The full variable domain, in which reference TRBV29-1 and TRBJ1-5 provide the parts outside the CDR3, is SAVISQKPSRDICQRGTSLTIQCQVDSQVTMMFWYRQQPGQSLTLIATANQGSEATYESGFVIDKFPISRPNLTFSTLTVSNMSPEDSSIYLCSFREGANQPQHFGDGTRLSIL.